The 29 T cell receptor beta chains presented below share a single source sample, sequenced in a study of T cells in Graves' hyperthyroidism and ophthalmopathy. The CDR3 regions of TCR beta were amplified from RNA transcripts. The study used the HTBI primer set for a first-round RT-PCR of the TCR CDR3. MiXCR, applied by TCRdb to the multiplex PCR reads, yields one record per CDR3 protein. The repertoire holds 550,000 to 650,000 distinct CDR3 sequences, about 14% seen once, with more than 4.5% in the top ten. The sequenced sample consisted of blood. The source is a woman aged 25 to 45 with Graves' hyperthyroidism that later progressed to Graves' ophthalmopathy.

The sample holds many counts of this clonotype. V is TRBV2 and J is TRBJ1-2; D ambiguous. The CDR3 loop spans 13 amino acids. The V and J ends lost 8 bases and 4 bases respectively, with 14 bases between them. Looked up from germline, CDR1 is SNHLY and CDR2 is FYNNEI. CDR3 region: CASGRREIYGYTF. The CDR3 DNA reads TGTGCCAGCGGGAGACGGGAGATCTATGGCTACACCTTC.

This clonotype has ten or more counts. The chain carries TRBV18 and TRBJ2-7; 10 bases are a match to TRBD2. The V gene's germline CDR1 is KGHSH and CDR2 LQKENI. V lost 6 bases and J lost 0; bases outside the gene matches: 5. The CDR3 extends over 15 amino acids. The CDR3 spells CASSHTSGVSYEQYF. CDR3 DNA: TGTGCCAGCTCTCACACTAGCGGGGTCTCCTACGAGCAGTACTTC.

This clonotype was observed many times. The chain recombines TRBV12-3 or TRBV12-4 with TRBJ2-7; 10 positions agree with TRBD2. Trimming cost V 6 bases and J 6 bases; bases outside gene matches: 5. The CDR3 runs to 13 residues. The CDR3 here is CASSTSGAGEQYF. DNA of the CDR3: TGTGCCAGCAGCACTAGCGGGGCGGGCGAGCAGTACTTC.

At least ten counts were recorded for this clonotype. This chain connects TRBV7-2 to TRBJ1-2; weak D call: TRBD1 (6 bases). CDR1 is SGHTA, CDR2 FQGNSA, per germline. The CDR3 has 13 amino acids. V was cut by 2 bases and J by 14 bases, with 18 bases left in between. The CDR3 DNA reads as TGTGCCAGCAGCTTAAGTGACAGGCCTACTGGGACCTTC. Its translation is CASSLSDRPTGTF.

This clonotype was counted between two and nine times. The rearrangement uses TRBV7-8 and TRBJ1-5, with D perhaps TRBD1 (6 bases). CDR1 is SGHVS, CDR2 FQNEAQ, per germline. CDR3 length: 15 residues. V lost 2 bases and J lost 2, with 10 bases in between. CDR3 protein: CASSLYSGGNQPQHF. The CDR3 DNA follows: TGTGCCAGCAGCTTATATTCAGGGGGCAATCAGCCCCAGCATTTT.

J is TRBJ2-1 and V is TRBV7-9, with 7 bases matching TRBD1. CDR3 size: 15 residues. CDR1 and CDR2 from the germline V gene are SEHNR and FQNEAQ (reference sequence). The trim removed 2 bases at V and 4 bases at J, leaving 5 bases unmatched. The CDR3 DNA reads as TGTGCCAGCAGCTTATTTGGGACAGTTTACAATGAGCAGTTCTTC. The encoded protein is CASSLFGTVYNEQFF.

This sequence joins TRBV25-1 and TRBJ2-2, with D perhaps TRBD1 (6 bases). V shed 9 bases and J shed 5 bases, with 16 bases lying between them. The germline V gene encodes CDR1 MGHDK and CDR2 SYGVNS. The CDR3 runs to 14 residues. This chain's CDR3 is CASSHLGGTGELFF. The DNA of the CDR3 is TGTGCCAGTTCACACCTAGGGGGAACCGGGGAGCTGTTTTTT.

This clonotype came up many times. The CDR3 nucleotides are TGTGCCAGCAGTGCGGACAGAAACACAGATACGCAGTATTTT. Translating it yields CASSADRNTDTQYF. The chain joins TRBV25-1 to TRBJ2-3; possible D gene TRBD1, 6 bases. Trimming stripped 4 bases from V and 2 bases from J, with 10 bases between. The CDR3 is 14 amino acids. Germline assignment: CDR1 MGHDK and CDR2 SYGVNS.

This clonotype was observed at least ten times. The J gene is TRBJ1-5, the V gene TRBV6-2 or TRBV6-3, with TRBD1 matching over 8 bases. Germline CDR1 is MNHEY and CDR2 is SVGEGT. With V trimmed by 5 bases and J by 4 bases, 13 bases remained unmatched. CDR3 length: 17 amino acids. The CDR3 DNA is TGTGCCAGCAGTACAAGGACAGGGCGGGTGGGAAATCAGCCCCAGCATTTT. Translating gives CASSTRTGRVGNQPQHF.

This clonotype was seen repeatedly, ten times or more. The V call is TRBV29-1, the J call TRBJ2-3; TRBD1 is a possible D gene (5 bases). Trimming stripped 3 bases from V and 0 bases from J, with 10 bases between. CDR3 length: 14 residues. Germline-derived CDR1 and CDR2 are SQVTM and ANQGSEA. The CDR3 here is CSVDSRVSTDTQYF. The CDR3, as DNA: TGCAGCGTTGACTCCAGGGTTAGCACAGATACGCAGTATTTT.

This clonotype was seen many times. The gene calls are TRBV27 and TRBJ1-1; 8 bases are a match to TRBD1. The trim removed 5 bases at V and 4 bases at J, leaving 6 bases unmatched. CDR3 length: 14 amino acids. Germline V gives CDR1 MNHEY, CDR2 SMNVEV (reference sequence). CDR3 residues: CASSEPGGITEAFF. Written as DNA, the CDR3 is TGTGCCAGCAGTGAACCAGGGGGCATCACTGAAGCTTTCTTT.

This clonotype was detected a few times. The rearrangement links TRBV20-1 to TRBJ2-4; 9 bases align to TRBD2. This CDR3 contains 16 residues. Germline CDR1 and CDR2: DFQATT and SNEGSKA (reference sequence). The CDR3 bases are TGCAGGGACCATCGGTCCAGCGGGAGGTTCAAAAACATTCAGTACTTC. As protein: CRDHRSSGRFKNIQYF.

This clonotype was seen more than once but under ten times. The J gene is TRBJ2-1, the V gene TRBV7-9; tentatively, D is TRBD1 (6 bases). This CDR3 is built from 14 residues. Trimming left V 5 bases short and J 9 bases short, with 17 bases between. The germline V gene encodes CDR1 SEHNR and CDR2 FQNEAQ (reference sequence). The CDR3, as DNA: TGTGCCAGCAGCCAAGGGACATTCGCGAGTGAGCAGTTCTTC. Protein sequence: CASSQGTFASEQFF. The variable domain in full, completed from reference TRBV7-9 and TRBJ2-1, reads DTGVSQNPRHKITKRGQNVTFRCDPISEHNRLYWYRQTLGQGPEFLTYFQNEAQLEKSRLLSDRFSAERPKGSFSTLEIQRTEQGDSAMYLCASSQGTFASEQFFGPGTRLTVL.

This clonotype was recorded at least ten times. This chain links TRBV28 with TRBJ2-1, with D perhaps TRBD2 (5 bases). Between the trimmed V and J ends, which lost 7 bases and 3 bases, there was a span of 16 bases. The germline CDR1 and CDR2 sequences are MDHEN and SYDVKM. The CDR3 has 15 residues. CDR3 sequence reads: CASMLLDEFYNEQFF. Here the CDR3 DNA reads TGTGCCAGCATGCTACTAGACGAGTTCTACAATGAGCAGTTCTTC.

This clonotype was picked up many times. The chain links TRBV19 to TRBJ1-5, with a possible D match to TRBD1 (5 bases). The CDR3 totals 11 residues. V was shortened by 5 bases and J by 11 bases, with 10 bases between the two germline ends. Germline CDR1 is LNHDA and CDR2 is SQIVND (reference sequence). The CDR3, as DNA: TGTGCCAGTAGTCCCGGGGGGGCCCAGCATTTT. Protein: CASSPGGAQHF.

In its sample, this clonotype was seen a few times. The chain combines TRBV7-2 with TRBJ2-2; no clear D. CDR1 SGHTA and CDR2 FQGNSA come from the germline V gene. This CDR3 has 15 amino acids. V was pared by 2 bases and J by 0 bases, with 7 bases between. The CDR3 loop reads CASSLTGPNTGELFF. The CDR3 coding sequence is TGTGCCAGCAGCTTAACGGGCCCGAACACCGGGGAGCTGTTTTTT.

This clonotype occurred many times. The J gene is TRBJ2-1, the V gene TRBV13, with TRBD2 as a possible D gene (8 bases). Deletions cut 6 bases from V and 0 bases from J, with 21 bases between. Germline-derived CDR1 and CDR2 are PRHDT and FYEKMQ (reference sequence). This CDR3 has 18 residues. Here the CDR3 reads CASSQGGVAGSSYNEQFF. DNA of the CDR3: TGTGCCAGCAGTCAGGGGGGGGTAGCGGGAAGCTCCTACAATGAGCAGTTCTTC. The entire variable domain, with the rest obtained from reference TRBV13 and TRBJ2-1, is as follows: AAGVIQSPRHLIKEKRETATLKCYPIPRHDTVYWYQQGPGQDPQFLISFYEKMQSDKGSIPDRFSAQQFSDYHSELNMSSLELGDSALYFCASSQGGVAGSSYNEQFFGPGTRLTVL.

Ten or more counts support this clonotype. The genes are TRBV6-1 and TRBJ1-4; D not resolved. CDR1 and CDR2 (germline): MNHNS, SASEGT. Between the trimmed V and J ends, which lost 5 bases and 5 bases, there was a span of 15 bases. The CDR3 is 15 amino acids. The DNA of the CDR3 is TGTGCCAGCAGTTATTCCAGACAAGCGAATGAAAAACTGTTTTTT. Protein: CASSYSRQANEKLFF.

This clonotype was counted between two and nine times. This chain connects TRBV30 to TRBJ2-1, with D maybe TRBD2 (6 bases). The ends were cut back, 2 bases at V and 0 bases at J, with 20 bases in the middle. The CDR3 contains 18 residues. Germline lookup yields CDR1 GTSNPN and CDR2 SVGIG (reference sequence). The CDR3 here is CAWSHRSGLPSSYNEQFF. CDR3 in DNA: TGTGCCTGGAGTCACCGTTCGGGACTCCCGAGCTCCTACAATGAGCAGTTCTTC.

Comments on this clonotype: The junction shows a germline mismatch at one end, possibly a read error. V is TRBV11-2 and J is TRBJ2-2; D tentatively reads TRBD1 or TRBD2 (5 bases each). The CDR3 length is 16 residues. Germline V gene sequence: CDR1 SGHAT, CDR2 FQNNGV. This CDR3 is CASSLGDRGHTAELFF. CDR3 bases: TGTGCCAGCAGCTTAGGAGACAGAGGGCACACCGCGGAGCTGTTTTTT.

This clonotype was seen a few times. The rearrangement joins TRBV14 to TRBJ2-2, with D unresolved. Per the germline V gene, CDR1 is SGHDN and CDR2 is FVKESK. The CDR3 is 13 amino acids. Trimming left V 3 bases short and J 5 bases short, with 7 bases between. The CDR3 sequence: CASSQDQTGELFF. The CDR3, as DNA: TGTGCCAGCAGCCAGGACCAGACCGGGGAGCTGTTTTTT.

This clonotype occurred many times. This chain's CDR3 is CAISDGGDEQYF. CDR3 nucleotide sequence: TGTGCCATCAGTGACGGGGGGGACGAGCAGTACTTC. V and J are TRBV10-3 and TRBJ2-7; TRBD2 aligns across 8 bases. J lost 5 bases, V lost 3 bases, and 0 bases had no gene match. The CDR3 consists of 12 residues. Germline CDR1 ENHRY, CDR2 SYGVKD.

This clonotype was observed at least ten times. This chain uses TRBV12-3 or TRBV12-4 with TRBJ1-3, with D hard to call. The V and J ends lost 8 bases and 0 bases respectively, with 5 bases between them. The CDR3 is 12 residues long. The CDR3 bases are TGTGCCAGCTTGAACTCTGGAAACACCATATATTTT. Amino acids: CASLNSGNTIYF.

This clonotype was seen many times. This rearrangement joins TRBV27 to TRBJ1-6; TRBD1 might be the D (6 bases). Germline assignment: CDR1 MNHEY and CDR2 SMNVEV (reference sequence). The CDR3 runs to 16 residues. Trimming cost V 3 bases and J 10 bases, with 19 bases left between them. The CDR3 coding sequence is TGTGCCAGCAGTTTTTGGTTATCGGGGGCCGGATCACCCCTCCACTTT. It specifies CASSFWLSGAGSPLHF.

This clonotype was recorded at least ten times. The chain links TRBV15 to TRBJ2-7, with D possibly matching TRBD2 (6 bases). The CDR3 extends over 14 amino acids. CDR1 LNHNV and CDR2 YYDKDF come from the germline V gene (reference sequence). V dropped 9 bases and J dropped 0 bases, with 15 bases sitting between them. The CDR3 DNA follows: TGTGCCACTAGCGGTTACCCGAGCTCCTACGAGCAGTACTTC. As protein: CATSGYPSSYEQYF.

To note about this clonotype: An end of the junction does not agree with germline; a read error may underlie this. The chain employs TRBV24-1 and TRBJ1-5; 8 nucleotides match TRBD1. From germline, CDR1 is KGHDR and CDR2 SFDVKD. There are 16 residues in the CDR3. CDR3 sequence (DNA): TGTGCCACCAGTGATACCGGACAGGGAGGCAATCAGCCCCAGCGTTTT. Amino acid sequence: CATSDTGQGGNQPQRF.

There are many counts of this clonotype. The chain recombines TRBV7-9 with TRBJ2-2, with D unresolved. The germline V gene encodes CDR1 SEHNR and CDR2 FQNEAQ (reference sequence). The CDR3 spans 15 residues. V shed 1 base and J shed 4 bases, with 10 bases lying between them. The DNA of the CDR3 is TGTGCCAGCAGCTTAGGCCAGACACCCACCGGGGAGCTGTTTTTT. Amino acid sequence: CASSLGQTPTGELFF.

This clonotype appeared many times. The genes are TRBV7-9 and TRBJ2-1; D gene unclear. V lost 4 bases and J lost 4, with 11 bases in between. The CDR3 is made up of 14 amino acids. Germline V gene sequence: CDR1 SEHNR, CDR2 FQNEAQ (reference sequence). The CDR3 sequence: CASSSVGGYNEQFF. CDR3 bases: TGTGCCAGCAGCTCTGTAGGCGGTTACAATGAGCAGTTCTTC.

The sample holds many counts of this clonotype. CDR3 sequence: CASSLTYEKLFF. Written as DNA, the CDR3 is TGTGCCAGTTCCCTCACCTATGAAAAACTGTTTTTT. The chain couples TRBV6-1 to TRBJ1-4; D remains ambiguous. V lost 9 bases and J lost 6, with 11 bases in between. The CDR3 loop spans 12 amino acids. The germline V gene has CDR1 MNHNS and CDR2 SASEGT.